Listed here are 26 T cell receptor beta chains from one sample, sequenced in a study of cytomegalovirus exposure and HLA in healthy donors. The study ran its PCR with 60 Vbeta and 13 Jbeta primers. TCRdb's copy holds only in-frame clones and misses some; the assay was immunoSEQ multiplex PCR. The sample includes tens of thousands of clones, around 80% of them seen just once. The sample comprised PBMCs. These receptors were collected from a man aged 50 or older in good health and CMV-seropositive.

This clone came up many times. The rearrangement uses TRBV4-3 and TRBJ2-1; the D is unclear. The CDR3 contains 17 residues. Per the germline V gene, CDR1 is LGHNA and CDR2 is YSLEER. V was shortened by 6 bases and J by 3 bases, with 21 bases between the two germline ends. The chain's CDR3 is CASRQHMIVLIYNEQFF. The DNA for the CDR3 is TGCGCCAGCAGACAACATATGATCGTACTCATCTACAATGAGCAGTTCTTC.

In DNA form, the CDR3 reads TGTGCCAGTAGTATCCAGGCAGGGAACAATGAGCAGTTCTTC. Protein: CASSIQAGNNEQFF. V usage is TRBV19 and J usage is TRBJ2-1; D is possibly TRBD1 (5 bases). In germline, CDR1 is LNHDA, CDR2 SQIVND (reference sequence). Trimming removed 3 bases at V and 5 bases at J, with 11 bases between. This CDR3 spans 14 amino acids. Using reference TRBV19 and TRBJ2-1 for the parts outside the CDR3, the full variable domain is DGGITQSPKYLFRKEGQNVTLSCEQNLNHDAMYWYRQDPGQGLRLIYYSQIVNDFQKGDIAEGYSVSREKKESFPLTVTSAQKNPTAFYLCASSIQAGNNEQFFGPGTRLTVL.

This sequence joins TRBV4-3 and TRBJ2-1; unclear D gene. The germline V gene encodes CDR1 LGHNA and CDR2 YSLEER. Trimming shortened V by 0 bases and J by 6 bases, and 18 bases separated the two germline ends. There are 17 residues in the CDR3. The CDR3 spells CASSQDIIVLISNEQFF. CDR3 in DNA: TGCGCCAGCAGCCAAGATATCATCGTACTCATATCCAATGAGCAGTTCTTC.

V is TRBV6-1 and J is TRBJ2-7, with 7 bases that match TRBD1. Germline lookup yields CDR1 MNHNS and CDR2 SASEGT. The CDR3 is 15 residues long. Trimming cost V 6 bases and J 4 bases; bases outside gene matches: 12. This CDR3 reads CASSRDRDSFYEQYF. The CDR3 region has the DNA TGTGCCAGCAGCCGGGACCGGGACAGCTTTTACGAGCAGTACTTC.

The gene calls are TRBV7-9 and TRBJ2-5; D might be TRBD1 (6 bases). Trimming took off 2 bases at V and 5 bases at J, with 9 bases between the two ends. The CDR3 length is 13 residues. Germline values: CDR1 SEHNR, CDR2 FQNEAQ (reference sequence). The CDR3 DNA sequence: TGTGCCAGCAGCTTACAGGGGAAGGAGACCCAGTACTTC. Translating gives CASSLQGKETQYF.

With respect to this clone: Other DNA sequences in the same sample also yield this CDR3. This chain uses TRBV19 with TRBJ2-7, with 10 nucleotides matching TRBD1. CDR3 length equals 14 residues. The V gene end was trimmed by 3 bases and the J gene end by 2 bases; junction bases not matched to a gene: 1. Germline V gene lookup returns CDR1 LNHDA and CDR2 SQIVND (reference sequence). CDR3 region: CASSIGTGAYEQYF. In DNA form, the CDR3 reads TGTGCCAGTAGTATCGGGACAGGGGCCTACGAGCAGTACTTC.

The chain couples TRBV30 to TRBJ1-2, with TRBD1 matching 8 bases. Germline V lookup: CDR1 GTSNPN, CDR2 SVGIG (reference sequence). The CDR3 has 13 amino acids. V lost 3 bases and J lost 2; bases outside the gene matches: 2. The CDR3 region has the DNA TGTGCCTGGAGGGGGGACAGGAACTATGGCTACACCTTC. Its protein is CAWRGDRNYGYTF.

This clone was recorded a few times. The chain has TRBV7-8 and TRBJ1-5, with 8 bases that match TRBD1. Germline CDR1 is SGHVS and CDR2 is FQNEAQ. The CDR3 runs 14 residues. V shed 5 bases, J shed 7 bases, and the junction held 7 bases outside the gene matches. As DNA, the CDR3 is TGTGCCAGCAGCACGGACAGGGCTTACCAGCCCCAGCATTTT. This translates into CASSTDRAYQPQHF.

As regards this clone: The junction differs from germline at one of its ends, possibly a read error. The rearrangement uses TRBV7-9 and TRBJ2-5, with D possibly TRBD1 on 6 matching bases. The J call may be incorrect, as the DNA end agrees better with TRBJ2-7. Germline-derived CDR1 and CDR2 are SEHNR and FQNEAQ (reference sequence). This CDR3 region has 15 residues. CDR3 sequence: CSSSLDLGQGYEQYF. The CDR3 DNA follows: TGTTCCAGCAGCTTAGATTTAGGGCAGGGGTACGAGCAGTACTTC.

This clone was found a few times. The V gene is TRBV6-1, the J gene TRBJ2-3, with D perhaps matching TRBD2 (6 bases). The V gene lost 8 bases and the J gene lost 11 bases, with 23 bases spanning the gap. Looked up from germline, CDR1 is MNHNS and CDR2 is SASEGT. The CDR3 is 14 amino acids. The CDR3 DNA follows: TGTGCCAGCTCTGGGACTGCCGCCGAGAAAGTGCAGTATTTT. This gives the protein CASSGTAAEKVQYF.

V is TRBV7-2 and J is TRBJ1-3; D is possibly TRBD1 (5 bases). Germline V CDR1 and CDR2: SGHTA, FQGNSA. This CDR3 is 14 amino acids long. Trimming shortened V by 7 bases and J by 2 bases, and 12 bases separated the two germline ends. This CDR3 reads CASTRGGPGNTIYF. For the CDR3, the DNA is TGTGCCAGCACCCGGGGGGGACCTGGAAACACCATATATTTT.

The chain links TRBV19 to TRBJ1-1, with TRBD1 as a possible D gene (5 bases). The CDR3 length is 16 residues. V shed 4 bases and J shed 1 base, with 16 bases lying between them. CDR1 LNHDA and CDR2 SQIVND come from the germline V gene (reference sequence). The CDR3 sequence: CASSKPGREKNTEAFF. For the CDR3, the DNA is TGTGCCAGTAGTAAACCGGGACGGGAGAAGAACACTGAAGCTTTCTTT.

The chain employs TRBV18 and TRBJ2-7; weak D call: TRBD1 (6 bases). The germline V gene has CDR1 KGHSH and CDR2 LQKENI. CDR3 length: 13 residues. Between the trimmed V and J ends, which lost 3 bases and 0 bases, there was a span of 6 bases. The CDR3 loop is CASSPDSSYEQYF. DNA for the CDR3: TGTGCCAGCTCACCGGACAGCTCCTACGAGCAGTACTTC.

The rearrangement links TRBV19 to TRBJ2-3, with a tentative D call TRBD2 (5 bases). Trimming shortened V by 7 bases and J by 2 bases, and 13 bases separated the two germline ends. The germline V gene encodes CDR1 LNHDA and CDR2 SQIVND (reference sequence). The CDR3 totals 14 residues. CDR3 sequence reads: CASTSGLNTDTQYF. The CDR3 DNA reads TGTGCCAGTACGAGCGGTCTCAACACAGATACGCAGTATTTT.

The V gene is TRBV2, the J gene TRBJ1-6; D perhaps matches TRBD1 (6 bases). The CDR3 runs to 13 residues. V was shortened by 6 bases and J by 7 bases, with 10 bases between the two germline ends. Germline CDR1 is SNHLY and CDR2 is FYNNEI. The CDR3 DNA reads as TGTGCCAGCAGAACAGGGTACAATTCACCCCTCCACTTT. This translates into CASRTGYNSPLHF.

The CDR3 region is CASSLSGTGNTIYF. The CDR3 DNA reads as TGTGCCAGCAGCTTGTCAGGGACTGGAAACACCATATATTTT. The chain employs TRBV5-8 and TRBJ1-3; TRBD1 is a possible D gene (5 bases). CDR1 and CDR2 from the germline V gene are SGHTS and YDEGEE. The V end lost 1 base, the J end lost 2 bases, and 7 bases lay between the germline ends. The CDR3 is 14 amino acids.

This chain uses TRBV7-9 with TRBJ1-5; no reliable D call. The CDR3 extends over 16 amino acids. Germline V gene sequence: CDR1 SEHNR, CDR2 FQNEAQ (reference sequence). The V gene lost 1 base and the J gene lost 0 bases, with 10 bases spanning the gap. This CDR3 is CASSLVGRNSNQPQHF. CDR3 in DNA: TGTGCCAGCAGCTTAGTCGGCAGGAATAGCAATCAGCCCCAGCATTTT.

The chain recombines TRBV15 with TRBJ2-1; 10 bases agree with TRBD1. This CDR3 has 16 amino acids. Germline V gene lookup returns CDR1 LNHNV and CDR2 YYDKDF (reference sequence). V shed 1 base, J shed 9 bases, and the junction held 9 bases outside the gene matches. The CDR3 spells CATSRVVPTGGSEQFF. The CDR3 DNA is TGTGCCACCAGCAGAGTGGTTCCGACAGGGGGCTCTGAGCAGTTCTTC.

The chain joins TRBV5-6 to TRBJ2-7; 12 bases line up with TRBD2. The CDR3 has 16 amino acids. With V trimmed by 0 bases and J by 4 bases, 5 bases remained unmatched. Germline assignment: CDR1 SGHDT and CDR2 YYEEEE. CDR3 DNA sequence: TGTGCCAGCAGCTTGGGACTAGCGGGAGTACGGTACGAGCAGTACTTC. Protein sequence: CASSLGLAGVRYEQYF.

The chain uses TRBV20-1 and TRBJ1-1, with D hard to call. The ends were cut back, 3 bases at V and 4 bases at J, with 6 bases in the middle. The CDR3 spans 11 residues. The germline CDR1 and CDR2 sequences are DFQATT and SNEGSKA (reference sequence). The CDR3 DNA sequence: TGCAGTGCTAGTGGAGGCACTGAAGCTTTCTTT. Translation gives CSASGGTEAFF.

In its sample, this clone was seen many times. Other DNA variants within this sample encode the same CDR3. CDR3 region: CSSSSGTEAFF. The CDR3 DNA sequence: TGCAGCTCCAGTTCGGGCACTGAAGCTTTCTTT. The chain employs TRBV29-1 and TRBJ1-1; no firm D call. The V end lost 8 bases, the J end lost 4 bases, and 11 bases lay between the germline ends. The CDR3 consists of 11 residues. Germline V gene sequence: CDR1 SQVTM, CDR2 ANQGSEA.

The V gene is TRBV7-3, the J gene TRBJ2-3; 16 positions agree with TRBD2. J was trimmed by 0 bases and V by 1 base; bases with no gene match: 13. Germline CDR1 is SGHTA and CDR2 is FQGTGA. The CDR3 is 22 residues long. The CDR3 spells CASSLKPITGTSGGASTDTQYF. The CDR3 DNA follows: TGTGCCAGCAGCTTAAAACCCATCACCGGGACTAGCGGGGGGGCCAGCACAGATACGCAGTATTTT. The full variable domain, completed using reference TRBV7-3 and TRBJ2-3, is GAGVSQTPSNKVTEKGKYVELRCDPISGHTALYWYRQSLGQGPEFLIYFQGTGAADDSGLPNDRFFAVRPEGSVSTLKIQRTERGDSAVYLCASSLKPITGTSGGASTDTQYFGPGTRLTVL.

V and J are TRBV10-3 and TRBJ1-1, with 11 nucleotides matching TRBD1. CDR3 length equals 15 residues. The V and J ends lost 3 bases and 5 bases, in that order; junction bases with no gene match: 5. Germline lookup yields CDR1 ENHRY and CDR2 SYGVKD. In nucleotides, the CDR3 is TGTGCCATCAGTGATCCGGGACAGGGGGAAACTGAAGCTTTCTTT. Residues: CAISDPGQGETEAFF.

The rearrangement links TRBV5-5 to TRBJ1-5; TRBD1 agrees at 9 bases. Per the germline V gene, CDR1 is SGHKS and CDR2 is YYEKEE (reference sequence). V shed 3 bases and J 5 bases; nucleotides not matched to a gene: 0. This CDR3 has 13 residues. The CDR3 sequence: CASSWTGDQPQHF. DNA of the CDR3: TGTGCCAGCAGCTGGACAGGGGATCAGCCCCAGCATTTT.

This chain joins TRBV28 and TRBJ1-1; no definite D call. The CDR3 runs to 16 residues. Germline V gene sequence: CDR1 MDHEN, CDR2 SYDVKM. Trimming took 4 bases from V and 4 from J, leaving 19 bases between them. The CDR3 sequence is CASSSPHSPTSTEAFF. CDR3 DNA: TGTGCCAGCAGTTCTCCCCACTCCCCCACGAGCACTGAAGCTTTCTTT.

This sequence joins TRBV27 and TRBJ2-3; D may be TRBD2 (5 bases). Germline V CDR1 and CDR2: MNHEY, SMNVEV (reference sequence). The V end was cut by 5 bases, the J end by 0 bases, with 12 bases between. The CDR3 covers 15 residues. The CDR3: CASSVRRGSTDTQYF. CDR3 bases: TGTGCCAGCAGTGTACGACGGGGTAGCACAGATACGCAGTATTTT.